These 10 T cell receptor beta chains came from one sample sequenced in a study of post-analysis software for immune sequencing data (dated by TCRdb to the mid-2010s). The antigens these receptors bind are not known. The method was PCR. Sequenced using an Illumina HiSeq 2500. To reduce PCR and sequencing biases, unique molecular identifiers were incorporated into the TCR beta cDNA libraries. The public reads were quality trimmed at Q25 with fastp and then assembled into clones with MiXCR by TCRdb, keeping productive beta chains. All rows with the same CDR3 protein become a single entry with the most common DNA and genes. The sample profile shows 700,000 to 900,000 distinct CDR3 sequences; about 45% of them were found once. The ten largest clones capture 4.9% of the sample. General findings and caveats noted by the study authors: Significantly higher frequencies in patients than in controls were found for roughly 5 TRBV segments, including TRBV5-6, TRBV5-1 and TRBV20-1.

Sequencing was carried out using blood. The receptors derive from a girl between 10 and 17 years old with multiple sclerosis.

This chain connects TRBV27 to TRBJ2-3, with D hard to call. CDR3 length: 13 amino acids. Trimming cost V 7 bases and J 5 bases, with 13 bases left between them. CDR1 is MNHEY and CDR2 is SMNVEV in the germline V gene (reference sequence). The CDR3 protein is CASIGYGRDTQYF. The CDR3, as DNA: TGTGCCAGCATCGGGTATGGGCGAGATACGCAGTATTTT.

This chain joins TRBV12-3 or TRBV12-4 and TRBJ2-3, with 10 bases fitting TRBD2. V lost 2 bases and J lost 8; bases outside the gene matches: 10. The CDR3 is made up of 16 amino acids. CDR3: CASSLTLAGVIGTQYF. The CDR3 nucleotides are TGTGCCAGCAGTTTAACGCTAGCGGGAGTAATTGGTACGCAGTATTTT.

V and J are TRBV7-6 and TRBJ2-7; tentative D call: TRBD1 (6 bases). V lost 7 bases and J lost 0, with 13 bases in between. Germline V gene lookup returns CDR1 SGHVS and CDR2 FNYEAQ. The CDR3 is made up of 14 amino acids. CDR3 residues: CASTPQGSSYEQYF. CDR3 coding DNA: TGTGCCAGCACGCCACAGGGAAGCTCCTACGAGCAGTACTTC.

The chain couples TRBV12-3 or TRBV12-4 to TRBJ1-2; the D gene is possibly TRBD1 (6 bases). The V end was cut by 7 bases, the J end by 7 bases, with 16 bases between. This CDR3 is built from 13 residues. The CDR3 DNA reads as TGTGCCAGCACCTTAGGGGGGGCAGGTGGCTACACCTTC. Its translation is CASTLGGAGGYTF.

The table lists this clonotype with a count of one. V is TRBV29-1 and J is TRBJ2-3, with a weak D call TRBD1 (5 bases). The CDR3 sequence is 12 residues long. Germline values: CDR1 SQVTM, CDR2 ANQGSEA. The V end lost 7 bases, the J end lost 0 bases, and 8 bases lay between the germline ends. CDR3 region: CSGRQSTDTQYF. The CDR3, as DNA: TGCAGCGGACGACAGAGCACAGATACGCAGTATTTT.

About this clonotype itself: The junction shows a germline mismatch at one end, possibly a read error. The V call is TRBV28, the J call TRBJ2-5, with a possible D match to TRBD2 (5 bases). Germline V gene lookup returns CDR1 MDHEN and CDR2 SYDVKM. The CDR3 is made up of 14 amino acids. The DNA of the CDR3 is TGTGCTAGCAGTCCCCCGGAGGTCTGGGAGACCCAGTACTTC. Residues: CASSPPEVWETQYF.

This clonotype was seen a single time. The rearrangement uses TRBV7-2 and TRBJ1-2; maybe TRBD1 (6 bases). The CDR3 has 18 amino acids. In germline, CDR1 is SGHTA, CDR2 FQGNSA. V was shortened by 5 bases and J by 5 bases, with 27 bases between the two germline ends. The DNA for the CDR3 is TGTGCCAGCAGCCCTATTTTCGGGGGGGGCGCGATGGGGTATGGCTACACCTTC. This translates into CASSPIFGGGAMGYGYTF.

This clonotype came up a few times. The rearrangement links TRBV6-2 or TRBV6-3 to TRBJ2-7; TRBD2 matches at 9 bases. The CDR3 length is 16 residues. In germline, CDR1 is MNHEY, CDR2 SVGEGT. Trimming at V came to 0 bases and at J to 3 bases, leaving 6 bases not matched to a gene. CDR3 amino acids: CASSYSRREGRYEQYF. The CDR3, as DNA: TGTGCCAGCAGTTACTCGAGGCGGGAGGGCCGCTACGAGCAGTACTTC.

The CDR3 sequence: CSARGVGGRVNEQFF. For the CDR3, the DNA is TGCAGTGCTAGAGGGGTTGGCGGGAGGGTCAATGAGCAGTTCTTC. The chain carries TRBV20-1 and TRBJ2-1; TRBD2 matches 9 bases. The CDR3 has 15 amino acids. After removal of 1 base from V and 6 bases from J, the junction contained 7 bases not matched to a gene. Germline loops: CDR1 DFQATT, CDR2 SNEGSKA (reference sequence).

V gene TRBV6-6 combines with J gene TRBJ1-2, with 12 bases that match TRBD1. This CDR3 has 16 residues. J gave up 7 bases and V 2 bases, and 8 bases lay outside the gene matches. Germline V lookup: CDR1 MNHNY, CDR2 SVGAGI (reference sequence). This CDR3 is CASSYTPGTGGLGYTF. The CDR3 DNA follows: TGTGCCAGCAGTTACACCCCCGGGACAGGGGGCCTTGGCTACACCTTC.